The subject of this entry is one T cell receptor beta chain. What antigen it recognizes has not been identified. The record has no base qualities; no much larger clone is one base away. TCRbeta CDR3 regions were amplified from genomic DNA by means of the immunoSEQ Assay, a bias-controlled multiplex PCR. As for the original processing: The number of nucleated cells in each sample was estimated from the amplification of reference gene primers within the assay. Sequence reads were collapsed and filtered to measure the absolute abundance of every unique TCRbeta CDR3 rearrangement. For each sample, productive Simpson clonality was calculated as the square root of Simpson's diversity index over productive rearrangements. TCRdb limited this immuneACCESS table to in-frame rearrangements with V and J called. A share of clones is missing; checked studies link under half to unresolved V genes, and the rest is unexplained. From that table come the V and J calls and clone size; the DNA was used to work out D and trimming. In all, the sample holds some 260,000 clones, and 70% to 90% of those were seen once. Approximately 2% of the sample is taken by the ten largest.

A second Seattle source provided samples from volunteer blood donors who had recovered from COVID-19. Whole blood was collected in K2EDTA tubes by collaborating institutions according to the institutions' own protocols. For TCRbeta analysis, collaborator samples were shipped as frozen whole blood, as isolated PBMCs, or as DNA extracted from either sample type. The data derive from a study of blood T cell repertoires in COVID-19 (TCRdb year 2020). As for the study more broadly: Samples from collaborators originated in the United States, Italy and Spain and spanned both the acute and convalescent phases of COVID-19. The material from the prospective study consisted of cDNA or gDNA derived from T cells, B-cell-depleted T cells, or PBMCs. The sample metadata nearly always contained a de-identified subject ID, COVID-19 status, age in years and sex. Subjects who had been exposed to COVID-19, were actively infected with it, or had recovered from it provided the deeply sampled blood TCRbeta repertoires that made up the dataset. Where available, HLA class I and class II types were obtained from metadata supplied by the sample provider rather than from assay-based typing. The samples were drawn from two sources: the first 160 participants of the ongoing ImmuneRACE study, and 1,200 or so subjects contributed by 6 global collaborators. The repertoires were released in a freely available public database meant as a resource for research on the immune response to SARS-CoV-2.

What the study reported, not specific to this receptor: How much clinical and demographic metadata was included differed by source and by participant, and the metadata was provided uncurated.

The sequenced sample was peripheral blood. The sequence was collected from a woman between 40 and 50 years old who had recovered from COVID-19.

The nucleotide sequence reads as follows: TGCGCCAGCAGCCAAGACACCGGGACAGTGTACCAAGAGACCCAGTACTTC. Its protein reads: CASSQDTGTVYQETQYF. The sequence is built from TRBV4-3 and TRBJ2-5, and TRBD1 aligns with 7 junction nucleotides. Clipping removes 0 bases from V and 0 bases from J, with 7 as the unmatched junction base count. Sequences LGHNA (CDR1) and YSLEER (CDR2) are obtained from the germline V gene. The CDR3, cysteine through phenylalanine, is 17 amino acids long. Just the 51-base CDR3 DNA is kept, in frame starting at base 1.